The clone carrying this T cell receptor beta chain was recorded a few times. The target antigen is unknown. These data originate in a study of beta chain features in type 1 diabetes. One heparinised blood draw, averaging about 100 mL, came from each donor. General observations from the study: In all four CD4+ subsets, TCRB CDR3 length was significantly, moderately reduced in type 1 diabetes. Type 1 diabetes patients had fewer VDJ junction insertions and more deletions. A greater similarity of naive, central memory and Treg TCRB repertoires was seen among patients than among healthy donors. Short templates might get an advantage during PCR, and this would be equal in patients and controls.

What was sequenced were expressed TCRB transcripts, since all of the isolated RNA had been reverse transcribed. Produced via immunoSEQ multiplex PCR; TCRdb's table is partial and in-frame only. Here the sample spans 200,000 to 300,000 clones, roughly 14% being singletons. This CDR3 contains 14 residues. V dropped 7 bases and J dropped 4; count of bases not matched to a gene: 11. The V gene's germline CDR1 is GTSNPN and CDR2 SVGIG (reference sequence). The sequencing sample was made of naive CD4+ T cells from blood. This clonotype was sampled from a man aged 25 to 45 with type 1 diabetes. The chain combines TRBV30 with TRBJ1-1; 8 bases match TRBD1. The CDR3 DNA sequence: TGTGCCTTAGGACAGGGCAATTTGGGCACTGAAGCTTTCTTT. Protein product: CALGQGNLGTEAFF.